The entry below gives a single T cell receptor (beta chain) sequence along with its context. The antigen remains undetermined. Deletions cut 0 bases from V and 2 bases from J, with 11 bases between. The germline V gene has CDR1 WNHNN and CDR2 SYGVQD (reference sequence). The CDR3 is made up of 15 amino acids. This sample is part of a study of cytomegalovirus exposure and HLA in healthy donors. Overall study findings and caveats: Some TCR beta chains (roughly 160 of them) were listed as cytomegalovirus-associated. As immune exposure information, only CMV serostatus was available.

The PCR had 60 Vbeta and 13 Jbeta primers. Clones were sequenced by immunoSEQ multiplex PCR, and TCRdb holds only the in-frame ones, with some missing. The sample holds 200,000 or so clones, about 83% seen once. The chain combines TRBV10-1 with TRBJ2-7, with D perhaps TRBD1 (6 bases). The TCR originated in a human donor in good health. Sample: PBMCs. The CDR3 coding sequence is TGCGCCAGCAGTGAGTCGAGGGGGTTAGCCTACGAGCAGTACTTC. This translates into CASSESRGLAYEQYF.